Listed below are T cell receptor beta chains from one sample, sequenced in a study of T cells in localized non-small cell lung cancer. Libraries were prepared by immunoSEQ multiplex PCR; TCRdb keeps only in-frame clonotypes and omits some of them. The sample has tens of thousands of clones, about 88% seen once. The material sequenced was peripheral blood, taken before any cancer treatment. The receptors originated from a woman aged 18 to 50 with stage III lung adenocarcinoma. Each CDR3 is given with its conserved first and last residue. D genes are given only for firm matches. For some rows the clone size is stated as once, few or many, or as a class when expanded; others skip it.

v_gene	d_gene	j_gene	abundance	CDR3nt	CDR3aa
TRBV4-1	NA	TRBJ2-1	NA	TGCGCCAGCAGCCAAGACGGGGGGCTCGGGAACAATGAGCAGTTCTTC	CASSQDGGLGNNEQFF
TRBV25-1	NA	TRBJ2-7	NA	TGTGCCAGCAGTACGATCTACGAGCAGTACTTC	CASSTIYEQYF
TRBV5-1	NA	TRBJ2-7	NA	TGCGCCAGCAGCTTGGCTGGGCTGAGCTCCTACGAGCAGTACTTC	CASSLAGLSSYEQYF
TRBV12-5	NA	TRBJ1-1	NA	TGTGCTAGTGGCCTCTGGGACACTCCATCGGACACTGAAGCTTTCTTT	CASGLWDTPSDTEAFF
TRBV5-1	NA	TRBJ2-1	NA	TGCGCCAGCAGCGTAACGGGGGATGTCTCCTACAATGAGCAGTTCTTC	CASSVTGDVSYNEQFF
TRBV27	NA	TRBJ1-6	NA	TGTGCCAGCAGTTTAGATACAGGGAGGGATTCACCCCTCCACTTT	CASSLDTGRDSPLHF
TRBV5-1	NA	TRBJ2-2	NA	TGCGCCAGCAGGCCACTAGCCTCGATAACCGGGGAGCTGTTTTTT	CASRPLASITGELFF
TRBV4-2	NA	TRBJ2-3	NA	TGTGCCAGCAGCCAATCTAGCACAGATACGCAGTATTTT	CASSQSSTDTQYF
TRBV18	TRBD1	TRBJ1-1	NA	TGTGCCAGCTCCCAGGGACAGGGGACCTACACTGAAGCTTTCTTT	CASSQGQGTYTEAFF
TRBV5-4	TRBD2	TRBJ2-1	NA	TGTGCCAGCAGCTTGGCAGGTAGCGGGACATTCTACAATGAGCAGTTCTTC	CASSLAGSGTFYNEQFF
TRBV7-8	NA	TRBJ1-3	once	TGTGCCAGCAGCTTAGATGTACCCTCTGGAAACACCATATATTTT	CASSLDVPSGNTIYF
TRBV6-5	TRBD1	TRBJ2-3	once	TGTGCCAGCAGTTACTCGCCCGGACAGGGGGATACGCAGTATTTT	CASSYSPGQGDTQYF
TRBV12-5	TRBD1	TRBJ1-4	NA	TGTGCTAGTGGTTTGGGGGACAGGAGGGATGAAAAACTGTTTTTT	CASGLGDRRDEKLFF
TRBV19	TRBD1	TRBJ2-7	NA	TGTGCCAGTAGTCCCGCCCTGGGACAGTCCTACGAGCAGTACTTC	CASSPALGQSYEQYF
TRBV5-4	TRBD2	TRBJ2-5	NA	TGTGCCAGCAGCCCCGGGACTAGTAGATCTTCGCAGACCCAGTACTTC	CASSPGTSRSSQTQYF
TRBV11-2	NA	TRBJ1-4	NA	TGTGCCAGCAGCTTAGCCGGGACAAGGAATAATGAAAAACTGTTTTTT	CASSLAGTRNNEKLFF
TRBV5-1	NA	TRBJ1-4	NA	TGCGCCAGCAGCTTAACCGGACAGCCAACTAATGAAAAACTGTTTTTT	CASSLTGQPTNEKLFF